What follows are 25 T cell receptor beta chains derived from one specimen sequenced in a study of T cell repertoires in cytomegalovirus infection. TCRdb redid the calling of the reads with MiXCR, one entry per CDR3 protein. The sample contains around 570,000 distinct CDR3 sequences, around two fifths of which appear only once. The antigens these receptors bind are not known. The material sequenced was cultured PBMCs, taken from culture after CMV antigen stimulation. The receptors originated from a human donor in good health (CMV status not recorded). Some clones in this sample may be carry-over from other donors' samples.

This clonotype has just a few counts. This chain links TRBV6-5 with TRBJ2-7; possibly TRBD1 for D (5 bases). The CDR3 has 15 amino acids. Germline CDR1 is MNHEY and CDR2 is SVGAGI. V lost 7 bases to trimming and J lost 2 bases, with 18 bases between them. CDR3 sequence (DNA): TGTGCCAGCACCAGCTCTGCAGGGCGGACCTACGAGCAGTACTTC. Amino acid sequence: CASTSSAGRTYEQYF.

This clonotype was seen a handful of times. The genes are TRBV12-3 or TRBV12-4 and TRBJ2-3; D is undetermined. Trimming left V 1 base short and J 4 bases short, with 6 bases between. CDR3 size: 13 residues. This CDR3 is CASSLEFPDTQYF. Written as DNA, the CDR3 is TGTGCCAGCAGTTTAGAGTTTCCAGATACGCAGTATTTT.

This clonotype was seen a handful of times. The chain is built from TRBV12-3 or TRBV12-4 and TRBJ2-7; D possibly corresponds to TRBD1 (6 bases). CDR3 length equals 13 residues. Trimming took off 5 bases at V and 0 bases at J, with 8 bases between the two ends. Here the CDR3 reads CASSRRGSYEQYF. DNA of the CDR3: TGTGCCAGCAGTCGCAGGGGCTCCTACGAGCAGTACTTC.

This clonotype came up once. The chain carries TRBV7-2 and TRBJ2-6, with 9 bases that match TRBD1. J gave up 2 bases and V 5 bases, and 4 bases lay outside the gene matches. The CDR3 runs to 16 residues. In germline, CDR1 is SGHTA, CDR2 FQGNSA. The CDR3 bases are TGTGCCAGCAGCACTTACAGGGGGCCTGGGGCCAACGTCCTGACTTTC. Protein: CASSTYRGPGANVLTF. Drawing the rest from reference TRBV7-2 and TRBJ2-6, the complete variable domain is GAGVSQSPSNKVTEKGKDVELRCDPISGHTALYWYRQSLGQGLEFLIYFQGNSAPDKSGLPSDRFSAERTGGSVSTLTIQRTQQEDSAVYLCASSTYRGPGANVLTFGAGSRLTVL.

This clonotype was picked up many times. The chain uses TRBV7-2 and TRBJ2-7, with 12 bases that match TRBD2. The CDR3 runs 16 residues. CDR1 SGHTA and CDR2 FQGNSA come from the germline V gene. V was clipped by 2 bases and J by 6 bases; unmatched bases: 8. CDR3: CASSLRPSGRGGEQYF. The CDR3 nucleotides read TGTGCCAGCAGCTTACGACCTAGCGGGAGGGGGGGCGAGCAGTACTTC. Variable domain in full (rest from reference TRBV7-2 and TRBJ2-7): GAGVSQSPSNKVTEKGKDVELRCDPISGHTALYWYRQSLGQGLEFLIYFQGNSAPDKSGLPSDRFSAERTGGSVSTLTIQRTQQEDSAVYLCASSLRPSGRGGEQYFGPGTRLTVT.

The chain combines TRBV11-2 with TRBJ2-1; 10 bases agree with TRBD2. The germline gives CDR1 SGHAT, CDR2 FQNNGV. V was clipped by 1 base and J by 3 bases; unmatched bases: 9. The CDR3 covers 18 residues. CDR3 nucleotides: TGTGCCAGCAGCTTAGGGCTAGCGGGGGTGGTATACTACAATGAGCAGTTCTTC. Translated, it gives CASSLGLAGVVYYNEQFF.

This chain joins TRBV10-2 and TRBJ1-2; TRBD1 agrees at 7 bases. Germline-derived CDR1 and CDR2 are WSHSY and SAAADI. The J segment lost 8 bases and the V segment lost 6 bases, leaving 12 bases of the junction unmatched. This CDR3 has 14 residues. The CDR3 protein is CASSRQGTVSGYTF. CDR3 coding DNA: TGCGCCAGCAGCAGACAGGGTACAGTTTCGGGCTACACCTTC.

V usage is TRBV4-3 and J usage is TRBJ2-2, with D possibly matching TRBD1 (6 bases). This CDR3 has 15 amino acids. V lost 3 bases and J lost 2, with 10 bases in between. From germline, CDR1 is LGHNA and CDR2 YSLEER. The CDR3 sequence: CASSQGTFNTGELFF. The DNA of the CDR3 is TGCGCCAGCAGCCAGGGGACATTCAACACCGGGGAGCTGTTTTTT.

V is TRBV7-8 and J is TRBJ1-2; 7 nucleotides match TRBD1. CDR1 is SGHVS, CDR2 FQNEAQ, per germline. This CDR3 comprises 11 residues. The CDR3 region has the DNA TGTGCAGTAGGGAGGGGGCTAGGCTACACCTTC. Translation: CAVGRGLGYTF. Using reference TRBV7-8 and TRBJ1-2 for the parts outside the CDR3, the full variable domain is GAGVSQSPRYKVAKRGQDVALRCDPISGHVSLFWYQQALGQGPEFLTYFQNEAQLDKSGLPSDRFFAERPEGSVSTLKIQRTQQEDSAVYLCAVGRGLGYTFGSGTRLTVV.

This clonotype was picked up many times. The chain combines TRBV7-2 with TRBJ2-3, with D perhaps being TRBD1 or TRBD2 (5 bases each). V was clipped by 2 bases and J by 0 bases, with 6 bases between them. The germline V gene has CDR1 SGHTA and CDR2 FQGNSA. This CDR3 spans 14 amino acids. CDR3 residues: CASSLRDSTDTQYF. DNA for the CDR3: TGTGCCAGCAGCTTAAGGGACAGCACAGATACGCAGTATTTT.

The V and J genes are TRBV20-1 and TRBJ2-2; 9 nucleotides agree with TRBD1. Losses at the gene ends were 1 base for V and 4 bases for J; bases not matched to a gene: 1. The CDR3 totals 14 residues. Per the germline V gene, CDR1 is DFQATT and CDR2 is SNEGSKA (reference sequence). CDR3 sequence (DNA): TGCAGTGCTAGAGTGACAGGGGGCACCGGGGAGCTGTTTTTT. Translation gives CSARVTGGTGELFF.

This clonotype was picked up many times. The chain uses TRBV7-8 and TRBJ2-3; 8 positions agree with TRBD2. The CDR3 runs 15 residues. Trimming took 4 bases from V and 5 from J; bases not matched to a gene: 8. The germline V gene has CDR1 SGHVS and CDR2 FQNEAQ. In DNA form, the CDR3 reads TGTGCCAGCAGCTCCTCCGGGGGGGCTGGAGATACGCAGTATTTT. Translating it yields CASSSSGGAGDTQYF. The whole variable domain, remainder taken from reference TRBV7-8 and TRBJ2-3, is GAGVSQSPRYKVAKRGQDVALRCDPISGHVSLFWYQQALGQGPEFLTYFQNEAQLDKSGLPSDRFFAERPEGSVSTLKIQRTQQEDSAVYLCASSSSGGAGDTQYFGPGTRLTVL.

This clonotype turned up a few times. The gene calls are TRBV7-9 and TRBJ1-5; D not resolved. Germline V lookup: CDR1 SEHNR, CDR2 FQNEAQ (reference sequence). The CDR3 has 12 amino acids. Trimming removed 5 bases at V and 7 bases at J, with 9 bases between. CDR3 bases: TGTGCCAGCAGCACGGAGATACAGCCCCAGCATTTT. Its translation is CASSTEIQPQHF.

This clonotype has only a few counts. Here the CDR3 DNA reads TGTGCCAGCAGCCCTACGGTACCCGGGACGCAGTACTTC. Its protein product is CASSPTVPGTQYF. This chain uses TRBV7-2 with TRBJ2-7; D possibly matches TRBD1 or TRBD2 (5 bases each). Deletions cut 5 bases from V and 9 bases from J, with 17 bases between. Germline CDR1 is SGHTA and CDR2 is FQGNSA. The CDR3 covers 13 residues.

This chain uses TRBV7-6 with TRBJ1-2; tentatively, D is TRBD1 (5 bases). The V and J ends lost 6 bases and 7 bases respectively, with 15 bases between them. Germline-derived CDR1 and CDR2 are SGHVS and FNYEAQ. The CDR3 is 13 residues long. The CDR3, as DNA: TGTGCCAGCAGGGGTGAAGGGGAAGGTGGCTACACCTTC. It translates to CASRGEGEGGYTF.

This chain uses TRBV11-2 with TRBJ1-1; 9 bases match TRBD1. Trimming took 4 bases from V and 3 from J; bases not matched to a gene: 12. Germline values: CDR1 SGHAT, CDR2 FQNNGV. The CDR3 contains 17 residues. CDR3 coding DNA: TGTGCCAGCAGCTCCGGGACAGGGCTGGGGTCGGACACTGAAGCTTTCTTT. Protein: CASSSGTGLGSDTEAFF.

The rearrangement uses TRBV11-2 and TRBJ2-4; 7 bases are a match to TRBD1. The length of the CDR3 is 13 residues. Looked up from germline, CDR1 is SGHAT and CDR2 is FQNNGV. Losses at the gene ends were 5 bases for V and 7 bases for J; bases not matched to a gene: 5. CDR3 DNA sequence: TGTGCCAGCAGCCACGGGACAGCGAACATTCAGTACTTC. It translates to CASSHGTANIQYF.

The gene calls are TRBV11-2 and TRBJ2-5; 11 bases are a match to TRBD2. This CDR3 comprises 16 residues. J lost 1 base, V lost 5 bases, and 6 bases had no gene match. CDR1 SGHAT and CDR2 FQNNGV come from the germline V gene. CDR3 residues: CASSASGLAGQETQYF. The CDR3 DNA reads TGTGCCAGCAGCGCCTCAGGACTAGCGGGCCAAGAGACCCAGTACTTC.

This chain uses TRBV7-4 with TRBJ1-1; weak D call: TRBD1 (6 bases). V was clipped by 5 bases and J by 5 bases, with 12 bases between them. Germline loops: CDR1 SGHVT, CDR2 SQSDAQ. CDR3 length: 13 amino acids. This CDR3 reads CASSTGGGTEAFF. CDR3 DNA: TGTGCCAGCAGCACGGGAGGGGGGACTGAAGCTTTCTTT.

The chain combines TRBV27 with TRBJ2-7; 9 bases agree with TRBD1. Germline values: CDR1 MNHEY, CDR2 SMNVEV (reference sequence). Trimming took 6 bases from V and 4 from J; bases not matched to a gene: 13. There are 16 residues in the CDR3. The CDR3 nucleotides are TGTGCCAGCAGGCTACAGGGGGCAGGTCAGCGGTACGAGCAGTACTTC. Protein: CASRLQGAGQRYEQYF.

This clonotype was detected only a few times. V and J are TRBV7-9 and TRBJ2-1; D may match TRBD1 or TRBD2 (6 bases each). CDR3 length: 15 residues. Germline CDR1 and CDR2: SEHNR and FQNEAQ (reference sequence). V lost 5 bases and J 2 bases, leaving 13 bases between the germline ends. This CDR3 reads CASSPPEGAYNEQFF. CDR3 nucleotide sequence: TGTGCCAGCAGCCCACCGGAGGGGGCCTACAATGAGCAGTTCTTC.

The V and J genes are TRBV20-1 and TRBJ2-7; maybe TRBD1 (5 bases). Germline CDR1 DFQATT, CDR2 SNEGSKA (reference sequence). Trimming took off 3 bases at V and 2 bases at J, with 8 bases between the two ends. CDR3 size: 12 residues. The CDR3: CSARDTAYEQYF. In nucleotides, the CDR3 is TGCAGTGCTAGGGACACCGCCTACGAGCAGTACTTC.

This chain joins TRBV25-1 and TRBJ1-2, with D maybe TRBD1 (6 bases). CDR1 is MGHDK and CDR2 is SYGVNS in the germline V gene. This CDR3 has 16 residues. The germline V and J ends were trimmed by 3 bases and 7 bases, with 21 bases remaining between them. As DNA, the CDR3 is TGTGCCAGCAGTGACGTAAGGCAAGGGGGAAGAGGTGGCTACACCTTC. As protein: CASSDVRQGGRGGYTF.

This chain connects TRBV6-2 or TRBV6-3 to TRBJ2-2; tentatively, D is TRBD1 (6 bases). This CDR3 has 14 amino acids. V shed 10 bases and J shed 2 bases, with 14 bases lying between them. CDR1 MNHEY and CDR2 SVGEGT come from the germline V gene. Here the CDR3 reads CAISRQANTGELFF. CDR3 DNA sequence: TGTGCCATCTCAAGACAGGCCAACACCGGGGAGCTGTTTTTT.

The chain recombines TRBV12-5 with TRBJ1-1, with 8 bases that match TRBD1. Trimming took 4 bases from V and 1 from J; bases not matched to a gene: 2. Germline assignment: CDR1 LGHNT and CDR2 FRNRAP. The CDR3 consists of 14 residues. CDR3 loop: CASGWGQANTEAFF. The CDR3 DNA sequence: TGTGCTAGTGGTTGGGGACAGGCGAACACTGAAGCTTTCTTT.